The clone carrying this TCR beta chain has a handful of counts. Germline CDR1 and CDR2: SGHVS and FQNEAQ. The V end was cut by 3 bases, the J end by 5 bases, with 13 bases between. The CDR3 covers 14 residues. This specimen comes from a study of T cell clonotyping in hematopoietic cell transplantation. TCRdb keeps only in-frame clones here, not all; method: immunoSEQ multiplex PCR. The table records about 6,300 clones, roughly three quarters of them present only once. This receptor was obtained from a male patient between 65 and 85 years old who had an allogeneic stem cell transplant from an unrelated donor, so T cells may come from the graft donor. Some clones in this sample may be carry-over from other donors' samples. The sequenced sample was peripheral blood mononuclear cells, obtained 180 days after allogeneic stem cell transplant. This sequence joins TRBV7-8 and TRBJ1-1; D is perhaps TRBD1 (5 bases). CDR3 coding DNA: TGTGCCAGCAGCTTGGGCAGGGATTTAACTGAAGCTTTCTTT. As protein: CASSLGRDLTEAFF.